The 21 T cell receptor beta chains below all came from one sample that was sequenced in a study of radiation and T cells in renal cell carcinoma. Libraries were prepared by immunoSEQ multiplex PCR; TCRdb keeps only in-frame clonotypes and omits some of them. The table has tens of thousands of clones, 80% to 90% seen once. The time point: blood 2 weeks post-SBRT. Indicated treatment: 15 Gy SBRT to primary tumor, nephrectomy 4 weeks later. The specimen was blood, collected from a patient whose treatment included radiotherapy and nephrectomy. The receptors originated from a woman between 45 and 65 years old with renal cell carcinoma.

The rearrangement links TRBV9 to TRBJ2-2; possible D gene TRBD2, 6 bases. The CDR3 contains 16 residues. Looked up from germline, CDR1 is SGDLS and CDR2 is YYNGEE. V gave up 0 bases and J gave up 4 bases, with 13 bases separating them. The CDR3 DNA reads TGTGCCAGCAGCGTAGGACTAGTGATCAGCACCGGGGAGCTGTTTTTT. Protein product: CASSVGLVISTGELFF.

The chain is built from TRBV9 and TRBJ1-2, with 8 bases matching TRBD1. The CDR3 contains 13 residues. Trimming removed 4 bases from V and 3 bases from J; junction bases left unmatched: 2. From germline, CDR1 is SGDLS and CDR2 YYNGEE. CDR3 DNA: TGTGCCAGCAGCTGGACAGGGTACTATGGCTACACCTTC. It codes for CASSWTGYYGYTF.

In this sample, this clone turned up a few times. The genes are TRBV14 and TRBJ2-1; TRBD2 matches 9 bases. Looked up from germline, CDR1 is SGHDN and CDR2 is FVKESK. J was trimmed by 10 bases and V by 1 base; bases with no gene match: 5. This CDR3 spans 14 amino acids. CDR3 residues: CASSQGLGLAEQFF. In DNA, the CDR3 is TGTGCCAGCAGCCAAGGGCTAGGACTAGCGGAGCAGTTCTTC.

This chain connects TRBV4-3 to TRBJ2-1; D may be TRBD1 (5 bases). The V end lost 2 bases, the J end lost 2 bases, and 16 bases lay between the germline ends. Per the germline V gene, CDR1 is LGHNA and CDR2 is YSLEER. The CDR3 length is 17 residues. The CDR3 nucleotides read TGCGCCAGCAGCCAAAGGATGGGGCGAACCCCCTACAATGAGCAGTTCTTC. Protein: CASSQRMGRTPYNEQFF.

The genes are TRBV6-5 and TRBJ2-7; 7 bases agree with TRBD2. V lost 8 bases, J lost 7 bases, and 8 bases stayed unmatched. The CDR3 length is 12 residues. The germline V gene has CDR1 MNHEY and CDR2 SVGAGI. For the CDR3, the DNA is TGTGCCAGCCATCAGATCGGGGGGGAGCAGTACTTC. Translated: CASHQIGGEQYF.

The chain has TRBV9 and TRBJ2-5; TRBD1 matches at 7 bases. CDR1 SGDLS and CDR2 YYNGEE come from the germline V gene. CDR3 size: 14 residues. V was pared by 1 base and J by 3 bases, with 3 bases of the junction left unmatched. As DNA, the CDR3 is TGTGCCAGCAGCGTATCCGGACAGGAAGAGACCCAGTACTTC. Its protein product is CASSVSGQEETQYF. The full variable domain, completed using reference TRBV9 and TRBJ2-5, is DSGVTQTPKHLITATGQRVTLRCSPRSGDLSVYWYQQSLDQGLQFLIQYYNGEERAKGNILERFSAQQFPDLHSELNLSSLELGDSALYFCASSVSGQEETQYFGPGTRLLVL.

The chain links TRBV15 to TRBJ1-5; D uncertain. The length of the CDR3 is 18 residues. Per the germline V gene, CDR1 is LNHNV and CDR2 is YYDKDF (reference sequence). V lost 0 bases and J lost 0, with 15 bases in between. The CDR3 reads CATSRDLAGSHSNQPQHF. CDR3 DNA sequence: TGTGCCACCAGCAGAGATCTTGCAGGATCCCATAGCAATCAGCCCCAGCATTTT.

The V and J genes are TRBV7-3 and TRBJ1-2, with D possibly being TRBD1 (6 bases). V dropped 5 bases and J dropped 8 bases, with 15 bases sitting between them. The CDR3 contains 13 residues. Germline loops: CDR1 SGHTA, CDR2 FQGTGA. The CDR3: CASSPQGQEGYTF. In DNA, the CDR3 is TGTGCCAGCAGCCCCCAGGGGCAGGAAGGCTACACCTTC.

The rearrangement links TRBV14 to TRBJ2-5, with no clear D. The germline gives CDR1 SGHDN, CDR2 FVKESK. Trimming cost V 0 bases and J 7 bases, with 6 bases left between them. The CDR3 sequence is 12 residues long. For the CDR3, the DNA is TGTGCCAGCAGCCAAGATAGGATGACCCAGTACTTC. Its protein product is CASSQDRMTQYF.

The rearrangement links TRBV30 to TRBJ2-7; perhaps TRBD2 as D (6 bases). Germline assignment: CDR1 GTSNPN and CDR2 SVGIG (reference sequence). The CDR3 length is 17 residues. V was trimmed by 5 bases and J by 2 bases, leaving 25 bases between them. CDR3 in amino acids: CAWSLRDTGTAAYEQYF. In nucleotides, the CDR3 is TGTGCCTGGTCCCTACGAGACACGGGGACTGCTGCCTACGAGCAGTACTTC.

The V and J genes are TRBV5-1 and TRBJ2-5, with TRBD2 identical over 12 bases. CDR3 length: 15 amino acids. Trimming cost V 5 bases and J 1 base; bases outside gene matches: 3. Germline lookup yields CDR1 SGHRS and CDR2 YFSETQ. Written as DNA, the CDR3 is TGCGCCAGCAGGGGGACTAGCGGGTTCCAAGAGACCCAGTACTTC. It specifies CASRGTSGFQETQYF. Based on the CDR3 plus reference TRBV5-1 and TRBJ2-5, the full variable domain is KAGVTQTPRYLIKTRGQQVTLSCSPISGHRSVSWYQQTPGQGLQFLFEYFSETQRNKGNFPGRFSGRQFSNSRSEMNVSTLELGDSALYLCASRGTSGFQETQYFGPGTRLLVL.

The V gene is TRBV19, the J gene TRBJ2-7; tentative D call: TRBD1 (6 bases). V was shortened by 5 bases and J by 4 bases, with 9 bases between the two germline ends. The CDR3 covers 12 residues. CDR1 LNHDA and CDR2 SQIVND come from the germline V gene (reference sequence). The CDR3 sequence is CASSLQGYEQYF. In nucleotides, the CDR3 is TGTGCCAGTAGTCTTCAGGGGTACGAGCAGTACTTC. The whole variable domain, remainder taken from reference TRBV19 and TRBJ2-7, is DGGITQSPKYLFRKEGQNVTLSCEQNLNHDAMYWYRQDPGQGLRLIYYSQIVNDFQKGDIAEGYSVSREKKESFPLTVTSAQKNPTAFYLCASSLQGYEQYFGPGTRLTVT.

V is TRBV4-1 and J is TRBJ1-1; 7 bases align to TRBD1. Germline trimming cut 0 bases from V and 5 bases from J; bases unmatched to any gene: 9. CDR1 and CDR2 from the germline V gene are MGHRA and YSYEKL. The CDR3 is 16 amino acids. The CDR3 loop reads CASSQETGSMGTEAFF. The CDR3 DNA sequence: TGCGCCAGCAGCCAAGAGACAGGGTCTATGGGAACTGAAGCTTTCTTT.

The chain is built from TRBV5-4 and TRBJ2-5; D remains ambiguous. The germline V and J ends were trimmed by 4 bases and 4 bases, with 11 bases remaining between them. The germline V gene encodes CDR1 SGHNT and CDR2 YYREEE (reference sequence). The CDR3 totals 13 residues. The CDR3 loop is CASSLASGETQYF. The CDR3 bases are TGTGCCAGCAGCCTGGCCTCGGGAGAGACCCAGTACTTC.

This clone was seen more than once but under ten times. This chain connects TRBV5-4 to TRBJ1-1; D is unresolved. Germline CDR1 and CDR2: SGHNT and YYREEE (reference sequence). V shed 6 bases and J shed 1 base, with 10 bases lying between them. The CDR3 totals 13 residues. CDR3 coding DNA: TGTGCCAGCACCGTTAGTGGGAACACTGAAGCTTTCTTT. Its translation is CASTVSGNTEAFF.

The V and J genes are TRBV28 and TRBJ1-1; 9 positions agree with TRBD1. V lost 4 bases and J lost 1; bases outside the gene matches: 1. CDR1 is MDHEN and CDR2 is SYDVKM in the germline V gene. CDR3 length: 14 residues. This CDR3 is CASSSGQGNTEAFF. Here the CDR3 DNA reads TGTGCCAGCAGTTCGGGACAGGGGAACACTGAAGCTTTCTTT.

In this sample, this clone turned up once. V is TRBV19 and J is TRBJ2-3; D gene unclear. CDR1 is LNHDA, CDR2 SQIVND, per germline (reference sequence). Trimming took 3 bases from V and 6 from J, leaving 13 bases between them. The CDR3 is made up of 14 amino acids. The CDR3 loop is CASSIKAIGDTQYF. The CDR3 region has the DNA TGTGCCAGTAGTATTAAGGCTATCGGGGATACGCAGTATTTT.

This chain joins TRBV19 and TRBJ1-1; perhaps TRBD1 as D (6 bases). The CDR3 extends over 13 amino acids. V lost 3 bases and J lost 8, with 13 bases in between. CDR1 is LNHDA, CDR2 SQIVND, per germline (reference sequence). For the CDR3, the DNA is TGTGCCAGTAGTATCCCAGGGGTTCCGGAAGCTTTCTTT. Its protein product is CASSIPGVPEAFF.

This clone was counted a single time. The J gene is TRBJ1-1, the V gene TRBV7-8; TRBD1 matches 9 bases. V dropped 6 bases and J dropped 1; count of bases not matched to a gene: 3. Germline V lookup: CDR1 SGHVS, CDR2 FQNEAQ. The CDR3 is made up of 14 amino acids. The CDR3 region has the DNA TGTGCCAGCAGGAGGGGACAGGGGAACACTGAAGCTTTCTTT. Its protein product is CASRRGQGNTEAFF.

J is TRBJ2-5 and V is TRBV9; 10 bases are a match to TRBD2. From germline, CDR1 is SGDLS and CDR2 YYNGEE. The ends lost 7 bases at V and 4 bases at J; junction bases unmatched: 10. This CDR3 has 15 residues. The CDR3 spells CASERSGRASETQYF. Here the CDR3 DNA reads TGTGCCAGCGAAAGGAGCGGGAGGGCCTCAGAGACCCAGTACTTC.

V and J are TRBV4-3 and TRBJ1-2; D uncertain. The CDR3 runs to 13 residues. Trimming stripped 0 bases from V and 3 bases from J, with 5 bases between. Germline V gives CDR1 LGHNA, CDR2 YSLEER. The CDR3 region has the DNA TGCGCCAGCAGCCAAGATCGGGACTATGGCTACACCTTC. Translating it yields CASSQDRDYGYTF.